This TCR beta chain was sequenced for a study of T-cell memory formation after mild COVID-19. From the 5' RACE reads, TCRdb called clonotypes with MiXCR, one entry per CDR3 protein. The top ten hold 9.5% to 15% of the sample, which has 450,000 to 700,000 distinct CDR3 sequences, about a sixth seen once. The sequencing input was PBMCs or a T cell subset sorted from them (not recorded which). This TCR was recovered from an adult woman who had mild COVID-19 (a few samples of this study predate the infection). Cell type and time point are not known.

This chain's CDR3 is CSARLAGELAEQYF. The DNA of the CDR3 is TGCAGTGCTAGACTAGCGGGAGAATTGGCCGAGCAGTACTTC. This chain joins TRBV20-1 and TRBJ2-7; 10 nucleotides match TRBD2. The germline V gene encodes CDR1 DFQATT and CDR2 SNEGSKA (reference sequence). With 2 bases clipped from V and 6 bases from J, the junction kept 7 bases outside the gene matches. This CDR3 region has 14 residues.